Shown below are 12 T cell receptor beta chains from a single sample sequenced in a study of PD-1 blockade in classical Hodgkin lymphoma. Some clones are missing from TCRdb's copy, which holds only in-frame ones; the method was immunoSEQ multiplex PCR. The sample has about 6,400 clones, approximately 81% seen once. Each of the patients experienced relapse following autologous stem cell transplantation, and their brentuximab vedotin exposure differed. The authors purified CD4+ T cells from thawed PBMCs by magnetic negative selection. The sample consisted of CD4+ T cells from blood, taken at baseline. The receptors come from a human donor with classical Hodgkin lymphoma.

This sequence joins TRBV7-6 and TRBJ1-2, with unresolved D. Germline assignment: CDR1 SGHVS and CDR2 FNYEAQ. The V end was cut by 5 bases, the J end by 2 bases, with 9 bases between. The CDR3 has 13 residues. CDR3 amino acids: CASSQEQNYGYTF. Written as DNA, the CDR3 is TGTGCCAGCAGCCAGGAACAGAACTATGGCTACACCTTC.

The DNA for the CDR3 is TGCGCCAGCAGTCAATGGGGGCTGGCCAAAAACATTCAGTACTTC. Its protein is CASSQWGLAKNIQYF. This sequence joins TRBV23-1 and TRBJ2-4, with D perhaps matching TRBD1 (6 bases). TRBV23-1 is given ORF status, its function remaining uncertain. The germline V and J ends were trimmed by 1 base and 1 base, with 8 bases remaining between them. This CDR3 spans 15 amino acids.

The CDR3 DNA reads as TGTGCCAGCAGCTTCAGCGGGGGAGCGAAAGAGACCCAGTACTTC. Translated, it gives CASSFSGGAKETQYF. The chain employs TRBV11-1 and TRBJ2-5; the match to TRBD2 covers 8 bases. V dropped 3 bases and J dropped 3; count of bases not matched to a gene: 6. This CDR3 contains 15 residues. CDR1 is SGHAT and CDR2 is FQDESV in the germline V gene (reference sequence).

The V call is TRBV4-1, the J call TRBJ2-3; perhaps TRBD2 as D (5 bases). V was trimmed by 4 bases and J by 3 bases, leaving 17 bases between them. This CDR3 comprises 16 residues. From germline, CDR1 is MGHRA and CDR2 YSYEKL. In nucleotides, the CDR3 is TGCGCCAGCAGCCCCTGGGGAGAAATTTTTACAGATACGCAGTATTTT. Its translation: CASSPWGEIFTDTQYF.

CDR3 protein: CASSQGYGYTF. CDR3 DNA sequence: TGTGCCAGCAGCCAAGGCTATGGCTACACCTTC. The chain carries TRBV2 and TRBJ1-2; D ambiguous. The germline gives CDR1 SNHLY, CDR2 FYNNEI. V shed 6 bases and J shed 4 bases, with 6 bases lying between them. The CDR3 runs 11 residues.

The chain is built from TRBV18 and TRBJ2-7; D gene uncertain. V was clipped by 3 bases and J by 3 bases, with 6 bases between them. The CDR3 runs to 12 residues. CDR1 is KGHSH and CDR2 is LQKENI in the germline V gene. CDR3 sequence (DNA): TGTGCCAGCTCACCCGACAACTACGAGCAGTACTTC. Translating it yields CASSPDNYEQYF.

The chain combines TRBV7-2 with TRBJ2-5; TRBD2 matches 7 bases. CDR1 and CDR2 from the germline V gene are SGHTA and FQGNSA. V lost 1 base and J lost 4; bases outside the gene matches: 12. The CDR3 is 17 amino acids. The CDR3 sequence is CASSLDLASGVGETQYF. The CDR3, as DNA: TGTGCCAGCAGCTTAGATTTGGCTAGCGGCGTTGGAGAGACCCAGTACTTC. Full variable domain (rest looked up from reference TRBV7-2 and TRBJ2-5): GAGVSQSPSNKVTEKGKDVELRCDPISGHTALYWYRQSLGQGLEFLIYFQGNSAPDKSGLPSDRFSAERTGGSVSTLTIQRTQQEDSAVYLCASSLDLASGVGETQYFGPGTRLLVL.

This chain joins TRBV15 and TRBJ2-2; D not certain. Germline CDR1 is LNHNV and CDR2 is YYDKDF (reference sequence). V was trimmed by 1 base and J by 2 bases, leaving 5 bases between them. The CDR3 has 14 amino acids. CDR3 nucleotides: TGTGCCACCAGCAGAGCCCATAACACCGGGGAGCTGTTTTTT. Its translation: CATSRAHNTGELFF. Complete variable domain (other parts from reference TRBV15 and TRBJ2-2): DAMVIQNPRYQVTQFGKPVTLSCSQTLNHNVMYWYQQKSSQAPKLLFHYYDKDFNNEADTPDNFQSRRPNTSFCFLDIRSPGLGDTAMYLCATSRAHNTGELFFGEGSRLTVL.

The chain employs TRBV19 and TRBJ2-5, with TRBD2 matching 16 bases. This CDR3 contains 20 residues. Germline loops: CDR1 LNHDA, CDR2 SQIVND (reference sequence). V shed 3 bases and J 1 base; nucleotides not matched to a gene: 11. The CDR3 nucleotides read TGTGCCAGTAGTATCTCCGGGACTAGCGGGGGGGCGAGGGGCCAAGAGACCCAGTACTTC. It is translated as CASSISGTSGGARGQETQYF.

This clone was picked up a small number of times. The chain links TRBV7-9 to TRBJ1-2, with unresolved D. Per the germline V gene, CDR1 is SEHNR and CDR2 is FQNEAQ (reference sequence). The V and J ends lost 5 bases and 8 bases respectively, with 12 bases between them. The CDR3 runs 12 residues. The CDR3 loop is CASSLDNMGYTF. DNA for the CDR3: TGTGCCAGCAGCCTCGATAACATGGGCTACACCTTC.

The CDR3 DNA is TGTGCCAGCAGCCTCCGGGGCCAAGAGACCCAGTACTTC. This gives the protein CASSLRGQETQYF. The chain couples TRBV5-5 to TRBJ2-5, with D possibly TRBD2 on 5 matching bases. The CDR3 runs 13 residues. Trimming pared 4 bases from V and 1 base from J, leaving 8 bases between. Per the germline V gene, CDR1 is SGHKS and CDR2 is YYEKEE (reference sequence).

The gene calls are TRBV4-3 and TRBJ1-2; TRBD1 aligns across 8 bases. The junction had 8 bases not matched to a gene; V was cut back by 3 bases and J by 8 bases. The CDR3 is 14 amino acids. Germline lookup yields CDR1 LGHNA and CDR2 YSLEER. The CDR3 DNA reads TGCGCCAGCAGCCAGGACAGGGAGGCACGCGGCTACACCTTC. Translation gives CASSQDREARGYTF.